These 27 T cell receptor beta chains were sequenced from one sample in a study of T cell clonotyping in hematopoietic cell transplantation. Time point reported: recipient sample about 28 days before transplant, after cytoreduction. The data were produced by immunoSEQ multiplex PCR, yet TCRdb's version contains in-frame clones alone and is incomplete. The table lists tens of thousands of clones, approximately 94% of them singletons. Material: peripheral blood mononuclear cells, obtained before stem cell transplant. The source of these receptors is a man between 45 and 60 years old with acute myeloid leukemia. Some clones in this sample may be carry-over from other donors' samples.

The V gene is TRBV11-2, the J gene TRBJ2-5; 8 bases match TRBD1. Germline CDR1 reads SGHAT; CDR2 reads FQNNGV. The CDR3 contains 13 residues. V shed 5 bases, J shed 5 bases, and the junction held 4 bases outside the gene matches. CDR3 bases: TGTGCCAGCAGCCGCGACAGGGGTGAGACCCAGTACTTC. Its protein product is CASSRDRGETQYF.

The chain links TRBV19 to TRBJ1-2; 9 bases align to TRBD1. J lost 6 bases, V lost 4 bases, and 3 bases had no gene match. CDR1 and CDR2 (germline): LNHDA, SQIVND (reference sequence). This CDR3 comprises 13 residues. The CDR3 loop reads CASSRTGEHGYTF. CDR3 bases: TGTGCCAGTAGTAGGACAGGGGAGCATGGCTACACCTTC.

This clone is a singleton in its sample. The CDR3 DNA reads TGTGCCAGCAGTGCCAGGGTGGGACTCACTGAAGCTTTCTTT. Its translation: CASSARVGLTEAFF. The rearrangement uses TRBV28 and TRBJ1-1; D is perhaps TRBD1 (5 bases). Trimming stripped 5 bases from V and 4 bases from J, with 14 bases between. Germline CDR1 MDHEN, CDR2 SYDVKM. The CDR3 runs 14 residues.

The genes are TRBV6-5 and TRBJ2-4, with D perhaps TRBD2 (6 bases). The CDR3 contains 16 residues. V gave up 4 bases and J gave up 4 bases, with 17 bases separating them. CDR1 is MNHEY and CDR2 is SVGAGI in the germline V gene. The CDR3 spells CASSSQAGTGKNIQYF. DNA of the CDR3: TGTGCCAGCAGTTCCCAGGCCGGGACTGGGAAAAACATTCAGTACTTC.

J is TRBJ1-5 and V is TRBV23-1; the D gene is possibly TRBD1 (5 bases). TRBV23-1 is assigned to the ORF class and has an uncertain function. Trimming pared 6 bases from V and 7 bases from J, leaving 13 bases between. This CDR3 comprises 13 residues. CDR3 coding DNA: TGCGCCAGCAGGTGGCAGGGCGGGCAGCCCCAGCATTTT. This translates into CASRWQGGQPQHF.

This clone was recorded only once. This chain links TRBV4-2 with TRBJ2-5; D remains ambiguous. The germline V and J ends were trimmed by 0 bases and 9 bases, with 11 bases remaining between them. Germline CDR1 is LGHNA and CDR2 is YNFKEQ. CDR3 length equals 13 residues. The CDR3 DNA sequence: TGTGCCAGCAGCCAAGAATTGGTACACCCCCAGTACTTC. Translation gives CASSQELVHPQYF.

V gene TRBV18 combines with J gene TRBJ1-2; D is uncertain. Trimming removed 2 bases at V and 2 bases at J, with 12 bases between. The CDR3 runs to 15 residues. Germline assignment: CDR1 KGHSH and CDR2 LQKENI. For the CDR3, the DNA is TGTGCCAGCTCACCAAGGGCAGCGTCAAACTATGGCTACACCTTC. Amino acid sequence: CASSPRAASNYGYTF.

V gene TRBV4-1 combines with J gene TRBJ1-1; D unresolved. The length of the CDR3 is 15 residues. With 2 bases removed from V and 2 bases from J, the gap between germline ends came to 12 bases. Germline V gene sequence: CDR1 MGHRA, CDR2 YSYEKL. DNA for the CDR3: TGCGCCAGCAGCCAACCTCTGGGATCCAACACTGAAGCTTTCTTT. This sequence encodes CASSQPLGSNTEAFF.

This chain joins TRBV6-5 and TRBJ1-2; a weak D match, TRBD1 (5 bases). The germline gives CDR1 MNHEY, CDR2 SVGAGI. V lost 6 bases and J lost 7, with 21 bases in between. The CDR3 runs to 15 residues. The DNA for the CDR3 is TGTGCCAGCAGACCACTCCAGGGAGGGTACTTTGGCTACACCTTC. This gives the protein CASRPLQGGYFGYTF.

This clone has only one observation. This chain connects TRBV5-4 to TRBJ2-3, with TRBD2 matching over 7 bases. Germline lookup yields CDR1 SGHNT and CDR2 YYREEE (reference sequence). J lost 4 bases, V lost 4 bases, and 0 bases had no gene match. The CDR3 is 12 amino acids. The DNA for the CDR3 is TGTGCCAGCAGCCGGGGGGCAGATACGCAGTATTTT. It is translated as CASSRGADTQYF.

This chain uses TRBV5-1 with TRBJ2-7; 7 nucleotides match TRBD1. Per the germline V gene, CDR1 is SGHRS and CDR2 is YFSETQ. Trimming at V came to 4 bases and at J to 0 bases, leaving 7 bases not matched to a gene. The CDR3 covers 15 residues. CDR3: CASSVTGLVSYEQYF. CDR3 sequence (DNA): TGCGCCAGCAGCGTGACAGGGTTAGTCTCCTACGAGCAGTACTTC.

This chain connects TRBV19 to TRBJ1-6; D is ambiguous. This CDR3 contains 12 residues. CDR1 is LNHDA and CDR2 is SQIVND in the germline V gene (reference sequence). Trimming pared 5 bases from V and 7 bases from J, leaving 6 bases between. CDR3 nucleotide sequence: TGTGCCAGTAGTGTCGTGAATTCACCCCTCCACTTT. Translating gives CASSVVNSPLHF.

This clone was found a few times. Here the CDR3 DNA reads TGTGCCAGCAGCTTAACGGCGGCCACAGATACGCAGTATTTT. This encodes CASSLTAATDTQYF. The chain couples TRBV7-3 to TRBJ2-3; D gene ambiguous. The CDR3 totals 14 residues. V shed 0 bases and J shed 2 bases, with 6 bases lying between them. CDR1 and CDR2 from the germline V gene are SGHTA and FQGTGA. The full variable domain, in which reference TRBV7-3 and TRBJ2-3 provide the parts outside the CDR3, is GAGVSQTPSNKVTEKGKYVELRCDPISGHTALYWYRQSLGQGPEFLIYFQGTGAADDSGLPNDRFFAVRPEGSVSTLKIQRTERGDSAVYLCASSLTAATDTQYFGPGTRLTVL.

This clone showed up just once. Other nucleotide sequences in the sample specify the same CDR3. This chain connects TRBV30 to TRBJ1-5; the D is unclear. The CDR3 contains 14 residues. Germline CDR1 reads GTSNPN; CDR2 reads SVGIG (reference sequence). Trimming removed 0 bases from V and 2 bases from J, with 8 bases in between. This CDR3 is CAWSVRSGNQPQHF. CDR3 DNA: TGTGCCTGGAGTGTACGGAGTGGCAATCAGCCCCAGCATTTT.

The chain employs TRBV5-1 and TRBJ1-3; D is ambiguous. The CDR3 runs 14 residues. Germline lookup yields CDR1 SGHRS and CDR2 YFSETQ. V dropped 4 bases and J dropped 4 bases, with 12 bases sitting between them. Here the CDR3 reads CASSPEGGGNTIYF. The CDR3 DNA follows: TGCGCCAGCAGCCCGGAGGGAGGGGGAAACACCATATATTTT.

The chain uses TRBV5-1 and TRBJ1-1, with D possibly TRBD1 on 5 matching bases. Trimming took 4 bases from V and 2 from J, leaving 15 bases between them. Germline CDR1 SGHRS, CDR2 YFSETQ. The CDR3 runs to 15 residues. The CDR3 is CASSPREGYNTEAFF. CDR3 coding DNA: TGCGCCAGCAGCCCCAGGGAGGGATACAACACTGAAGCTTTCTTT.

The chain uses TRBV6-1 and TRBJ2-2; weak D call: TRBD2 (6 bases). The CDR3 extends over 16 amino acids. Germline V gives CDR1 MNHNS, CDR2 SASEGT. Trimming removed 4 bases at V and 3 bases at J, with 15 bases between. The CDR3 loop reads CASSVGWGVDTGELFF. CDR3 DNA sequence: TGTGCCAGCAGTGTAGGTTGGGGGGTCGACACCGGGGAGCTGTTTTTT.

The chain couples TRBV11-3 to TRBJ2-3; perhaps TRBD2 as D (5 bases). This CDR3 region has 14 residues. Germline values: CDR1 SGHNT, CDR2 YENEEA. Trimming stripped 1 base from V and 0 bases from J, with 5 bases between. The CDR3 reads CASSLGTSTDTQYF. The CDR3 DNA follows: TGTGCCAGCAGCTTAGGGACTAGCACAGATACGCAGTATTTT.

The V call is TRBV6-5, the J call TRBJ1-1; maybe TRBD1 (5 bases). Per germline, CDR1 MNHEY and CDR2 SVGAGI. The CDR3 is 14 amino acids. V was shortened by 4 bases and J by 4 bases, with 13 bases between the two germline ends. CDR3 amino acids: CASSWRLGGTEAFF. CDR3 in DNA: TGTGCCAGCAGTTGGAGACTGGGGGGCACTGAAGCTTTCTTT.

This clone appeared a single time. The CDR3 loop is CASSPLYSGRAAKNIQYF. CDR3 DNA: TGTGCCAGCTCACCACTCTATAGCGGGAGGGCGGCCAAAAACATTCAGTACTTC. The chain has TRBV18 and TRBJ2-4; 11 nucleotides align to TRBD2. Germline trimming cut 1 base from V and 1 base from J; bases unmatched to any gene: 6. This CDR3 region has 18 residues. CDR1 and CDR2 (germline): KGHSH, LQKENI. The full variable domain, completed using reference TRBV18 and TRBJ2-4, is NAGVMQNPRHLVRRRGQEARLRCSPMKGHSHVYWYRQLPEEGLKFMVYLQKENIIDESGMPKERFSAEFPKEGPSILRIQQVVRGDSAAYFCASSPLYSGRAAKNIQYFGAGTRLSVL.

Only one count was recorded for this clone. This chain links TRBV12-2 with TRBJ2-7; the table's TRBD2 call for D was not verified on the DNA. TRBV12-2 is a listed pseudogene. The CDR3 is 11 residues long. The CDR3 sequence: CAIAGRYEQYF. In nucleotides, the CDR3 is TGTGCCATTGCGGGGAGATACGAGCAGTACTTC.

The J gene is TRBJ1-1, the V gene TRBV7-2; no clear D gene. Trimming cost V 4 bases and J 5 bases, with 14 bases left between them. The CDR3 covers 14 residues. The germline V gene has CDR1 SGHTA and CDR2 FQGNSA. CDR3 sequence (DNA): TGTGCCAGCAGCTCGACTCGGGCGCGAACTGAAGCTTTCTTT. The encoded protein is CASSSTRARTEAFF.

The J gene is TRBJ2-5, the V gene TRBV6-5, with a weak D call TRBD2 (5 bases). The germline V and J ends were trimmed by 5 bases and 5 bases, with 9 bases remaining between them. From germline, CDR1 is MNHEY and CDR2 SVGAGI. There are 12 residues in the CDR3. In DNA, the CDR3 is TGTGCCAGCAGTCGCGGGTGGGAGACCCAGTACTTC. Protein: CASSRGWETQYF.

The genes are TRBV6-6 and TRBJ1-1; D remains unclear. The ends were cut back, 4 bases at V and 1 base at J, with 7 bases in the middle. The CDR3 totals 13 residues. CDR1 and CDR2 (germline): MNHNY, SVGAGI (reference sequence). The CDR3 protein is CASSLVTNTEAFF. CDR3 DNA sequence: TGTGCCAGCAGTTTAGTCACGAACACTGAAGCTTTCTTT.

CDR3 DNA: TGTGCCAGCAGCCCTATTAGCGGACCACGTAGGGACGAGCAGTACTTC. Its translation is CASSPISGPRRDEQYF. V usage is TRBV7-9 and J usage is TRBJ2-7; D is possibly TRBD2 (6 bases). Deletions cut 5 bases from V and 5 bases from J, with 22 bases between. This CDR3 region has 16 residues. Germline V gene sequence: CDR1 SEHNR, CDR2 FQNEAQ (reference sequence).

The V call is TRBV2, the J call TRBJ1-5; a possible D gene is TRBD1 (6 bases). Germline CDR1 SNHLY, CDR2 FYNNEI. V gave up 3 bases and J gave up 5 bases, with 11 bases separating them. The CDR3 is 14 amino acids. CDR3 protein: CASSDQDRYQPQHF. DNA of the CDR3: TGTGCCAGCAGTGACCAAGACAGGTATCAGCCCCAGCATTTT.

This clone was detected only once. One junction end disagrees with the germline gene, perhaps due to a read error. This chain joins TRBV4-1 and TRBJ1-5; perhaps TRBD1 as D (5 bases). CDR1 MGHRA and CDR2 YSYEKL come from the germline V gene. The CDR3 extends over 12 amino acids. This CDR3 reads CASSQVPGPQIF. The CDR3, as DNA: TGCGCCAGCAGCCAGGTTCCGGGACCTCAAATCTTT.